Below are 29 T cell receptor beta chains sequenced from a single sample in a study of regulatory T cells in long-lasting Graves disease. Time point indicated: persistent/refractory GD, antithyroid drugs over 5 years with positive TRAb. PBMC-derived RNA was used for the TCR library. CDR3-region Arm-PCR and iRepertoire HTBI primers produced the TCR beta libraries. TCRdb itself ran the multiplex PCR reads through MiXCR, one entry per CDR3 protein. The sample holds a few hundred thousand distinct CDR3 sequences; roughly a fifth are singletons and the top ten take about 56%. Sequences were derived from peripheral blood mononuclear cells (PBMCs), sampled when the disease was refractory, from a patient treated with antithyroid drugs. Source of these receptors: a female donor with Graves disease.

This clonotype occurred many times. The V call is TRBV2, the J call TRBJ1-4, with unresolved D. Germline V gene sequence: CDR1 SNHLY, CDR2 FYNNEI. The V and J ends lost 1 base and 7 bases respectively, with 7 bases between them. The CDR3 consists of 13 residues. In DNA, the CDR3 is TGTGCCAGCAGTGAAGACGTCGGTGAAAAACTGTTTTTT. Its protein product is CASSEDVGEKLFF.

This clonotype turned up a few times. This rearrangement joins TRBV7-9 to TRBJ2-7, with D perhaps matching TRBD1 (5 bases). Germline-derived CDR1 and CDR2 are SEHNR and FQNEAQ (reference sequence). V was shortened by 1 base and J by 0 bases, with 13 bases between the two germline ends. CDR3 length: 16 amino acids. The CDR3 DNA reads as TGTGCCAGCAGCTTAGGGGCAGGGCTTAGCTCCTACGAGCAGTACTTC. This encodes CASSLGAGLSSYEQYF.

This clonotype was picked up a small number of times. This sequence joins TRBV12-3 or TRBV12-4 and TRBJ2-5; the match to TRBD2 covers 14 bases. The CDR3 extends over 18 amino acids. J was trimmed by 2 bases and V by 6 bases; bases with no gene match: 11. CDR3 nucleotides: TGTGCCAGCAGCTACGGGACTAGCGGGAGTCTGGGACAAGAGACCCAGTACTTC. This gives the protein CASSYGTSGSLGQETQYF.

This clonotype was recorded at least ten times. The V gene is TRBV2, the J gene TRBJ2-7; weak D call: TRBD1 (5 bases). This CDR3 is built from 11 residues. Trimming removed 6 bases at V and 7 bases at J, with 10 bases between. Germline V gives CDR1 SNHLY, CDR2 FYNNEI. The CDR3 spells CASRGAWEQYF. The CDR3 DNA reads TGTGCCAGCAGAGGGGCATGGGAGCAGTACTTC.

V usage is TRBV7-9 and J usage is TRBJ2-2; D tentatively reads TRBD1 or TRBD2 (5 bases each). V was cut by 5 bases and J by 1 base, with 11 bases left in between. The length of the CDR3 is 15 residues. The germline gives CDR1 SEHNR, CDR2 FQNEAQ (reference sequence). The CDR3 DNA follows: TGTGCCAGCAGCCCCCCGGGACGGAACACCGGGGAGCTGTTTTTT. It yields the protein CASSPPGRNTGELFF. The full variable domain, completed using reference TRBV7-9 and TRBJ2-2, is DTGVSQNPRHKITKRGQNVTFRCDPISEHNRLYWYRQTLGQGPEFLTYFQNEAQLEKSRLLSDRFSAERPKGSFSTLEIQRTEQGDSAMYLCASSPPGRNTGELFFGEGSRLTVL.

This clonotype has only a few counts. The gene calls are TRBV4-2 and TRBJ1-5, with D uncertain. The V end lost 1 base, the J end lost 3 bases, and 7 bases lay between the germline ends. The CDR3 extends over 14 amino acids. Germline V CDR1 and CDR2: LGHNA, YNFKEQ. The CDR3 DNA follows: TGTGCCAGCAGCCAAGTGGCGGTCAATCAGCCCCAGCATTTT. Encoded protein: CASSQVAVNQPQHF.

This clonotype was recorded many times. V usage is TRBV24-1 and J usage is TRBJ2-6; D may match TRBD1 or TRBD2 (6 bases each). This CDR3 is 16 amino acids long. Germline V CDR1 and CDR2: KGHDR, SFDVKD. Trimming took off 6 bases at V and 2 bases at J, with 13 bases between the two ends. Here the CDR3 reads CATSTSRGPGANVLTF. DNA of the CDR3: TGTGCCACCAGTACCTCTCGGGGGCCTGGGGCCAACGTCCTGACTTTC.

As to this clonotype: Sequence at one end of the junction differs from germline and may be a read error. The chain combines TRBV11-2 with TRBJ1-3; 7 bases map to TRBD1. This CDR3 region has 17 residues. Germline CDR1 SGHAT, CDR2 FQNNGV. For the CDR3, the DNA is TGCGCCAGCAGCCAAGATAGACAGGGCTACTCTGGAAACACCATATATTTT. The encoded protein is CASSQDRQGYSGNTIYF.

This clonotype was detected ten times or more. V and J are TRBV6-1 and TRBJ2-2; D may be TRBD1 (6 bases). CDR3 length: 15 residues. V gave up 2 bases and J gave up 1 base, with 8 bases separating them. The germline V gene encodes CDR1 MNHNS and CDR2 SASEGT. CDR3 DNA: TGTGCCAGCAGTGAATTACAGGGGAACACCGGGGAGCTGTTTTTT. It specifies CASSELQGNTGELFF.

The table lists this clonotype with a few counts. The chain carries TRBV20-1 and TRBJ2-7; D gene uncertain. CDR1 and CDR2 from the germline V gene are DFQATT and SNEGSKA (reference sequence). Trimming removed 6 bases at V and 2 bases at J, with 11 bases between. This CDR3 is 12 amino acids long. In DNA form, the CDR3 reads TGCAGTGCGCAGACTCCCCCCTACGAGCAGTACTTC. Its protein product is CSAQTPPYEQYF.

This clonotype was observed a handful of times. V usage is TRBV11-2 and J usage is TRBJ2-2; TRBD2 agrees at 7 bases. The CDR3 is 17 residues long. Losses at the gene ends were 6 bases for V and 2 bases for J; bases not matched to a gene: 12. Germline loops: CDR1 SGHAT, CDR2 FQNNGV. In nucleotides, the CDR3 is TGTGCCAGCAGACCCTGGGGGGGGAGGAAAAACACCGGGGAGCTGTTTTTT. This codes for CASRPWGGRKNTGELFF.

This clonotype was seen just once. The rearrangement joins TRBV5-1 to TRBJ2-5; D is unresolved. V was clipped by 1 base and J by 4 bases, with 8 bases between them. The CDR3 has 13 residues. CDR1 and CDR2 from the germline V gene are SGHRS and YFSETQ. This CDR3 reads CASSLRLGETQYF. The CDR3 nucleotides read TGCGCCAGCAGCTTGCGACTCGGAGAGACCCAGTACTTC.

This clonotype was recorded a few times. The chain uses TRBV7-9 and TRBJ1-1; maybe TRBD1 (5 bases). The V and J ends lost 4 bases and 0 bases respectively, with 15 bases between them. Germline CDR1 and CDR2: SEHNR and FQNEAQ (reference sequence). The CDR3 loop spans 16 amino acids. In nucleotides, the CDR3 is TGTGCCAGCAGCTCGTTCAGGGTGGGGGTGAACACTGAAGCTTTCTTT. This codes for CASSSFRVGVNTEAFF.

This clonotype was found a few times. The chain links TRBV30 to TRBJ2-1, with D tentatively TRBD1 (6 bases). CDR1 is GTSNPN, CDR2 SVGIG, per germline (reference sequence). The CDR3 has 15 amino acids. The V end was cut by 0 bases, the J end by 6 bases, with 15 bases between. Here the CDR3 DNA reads TGTGCCTGGAGTGTGCCCGGGGTCAGGGGCAATGAGCAGTTCTTC. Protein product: CAWSVPGVRGNEQFF.

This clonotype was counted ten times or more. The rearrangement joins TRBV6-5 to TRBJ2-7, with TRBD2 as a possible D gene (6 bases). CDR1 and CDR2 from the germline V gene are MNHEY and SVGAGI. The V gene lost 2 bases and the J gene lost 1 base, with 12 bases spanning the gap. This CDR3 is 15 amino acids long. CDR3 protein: CASSYGSGESYEQYF. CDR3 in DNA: TGTGCCAGCAGTTACGGGTCGGGAGAGTCCTACGAGCAGTACTTC.

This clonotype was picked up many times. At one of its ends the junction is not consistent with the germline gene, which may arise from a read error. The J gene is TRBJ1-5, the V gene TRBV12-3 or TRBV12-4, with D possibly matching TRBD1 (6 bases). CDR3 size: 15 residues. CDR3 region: CASSLGGGDNQPQHF. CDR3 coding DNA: TGTGCCAGCAGCTTAGGGGGGGGGGACAATCAGCCCCAGCATTTT.

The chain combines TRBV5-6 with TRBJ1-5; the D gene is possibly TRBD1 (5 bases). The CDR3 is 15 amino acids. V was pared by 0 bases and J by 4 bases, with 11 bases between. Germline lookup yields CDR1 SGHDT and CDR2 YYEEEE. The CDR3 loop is CASSLARDGNQPQHF. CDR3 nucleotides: TGTGCCAGCAGCTTGGCCAGGGACGGAAATCAGCCCCAGCATTTT. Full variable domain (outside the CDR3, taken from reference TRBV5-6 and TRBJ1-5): DAGVTQSPTHLIKTRGQQVTLRCSPKSGHDTVSWYQQALGQGPQFIFQYYEEEERQRGNFPDRFSGHQFPNYSSELNVNALLLGDSALYLCASSLARDGNQPQHFGDGTRLSIL.

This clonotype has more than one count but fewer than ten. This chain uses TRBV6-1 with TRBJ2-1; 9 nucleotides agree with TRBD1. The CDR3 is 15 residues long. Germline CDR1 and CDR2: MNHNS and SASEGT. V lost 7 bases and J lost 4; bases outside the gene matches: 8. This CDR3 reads CASNNRDRDYNEQFF. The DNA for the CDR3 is TGTGCCAGCAATAACCGGGACAGGGATTACAATGAGCAGTTCTTC.

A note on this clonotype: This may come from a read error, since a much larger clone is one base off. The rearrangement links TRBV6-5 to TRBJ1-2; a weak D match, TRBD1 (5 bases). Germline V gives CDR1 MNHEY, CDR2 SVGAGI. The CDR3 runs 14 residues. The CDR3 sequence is CAGSYGQGLYGYTF. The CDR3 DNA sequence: TGTGCCGGCAGTTACGGGCAGGGACTGTATGGCTACACCTTC.

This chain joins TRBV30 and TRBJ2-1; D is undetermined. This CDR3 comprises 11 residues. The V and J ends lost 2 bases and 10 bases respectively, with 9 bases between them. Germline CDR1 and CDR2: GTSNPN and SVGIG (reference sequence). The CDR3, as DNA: TGTGCCTGGAGTTTGGCCCACGAGCAGTTCTTC. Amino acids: CAWSLAHEQFF. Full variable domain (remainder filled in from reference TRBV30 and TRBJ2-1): SQTIHQWPATLVQPVGSPLSLECTVEGTSNPNLYWYRQAAGRGLQLLFYSVGIGQISSEVPQNLSASRPQDRQFILSSKKLLLSDSGFYLCAWSLAHEQFFGPGTRLTVL.

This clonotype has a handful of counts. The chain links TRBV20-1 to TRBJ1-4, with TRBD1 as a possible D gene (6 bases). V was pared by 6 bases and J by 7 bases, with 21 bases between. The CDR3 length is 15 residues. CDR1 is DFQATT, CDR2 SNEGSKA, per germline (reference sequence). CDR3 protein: CSASPGTLGGEKLFF. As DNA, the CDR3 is TGCAGTGCCTCTCCGGGGACACTCGGCGGTGAAAAACTGTTTTTT.

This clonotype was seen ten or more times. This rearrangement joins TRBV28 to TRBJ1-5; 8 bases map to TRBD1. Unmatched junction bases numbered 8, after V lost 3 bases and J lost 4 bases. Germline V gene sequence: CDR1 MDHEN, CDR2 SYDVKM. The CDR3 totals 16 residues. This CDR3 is CASSFHDRGGNQPQHF. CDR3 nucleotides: TGTGCCAGCAGTTTTCACGACAGGGGTGGGAATCAGCCCCAGCATTTT.

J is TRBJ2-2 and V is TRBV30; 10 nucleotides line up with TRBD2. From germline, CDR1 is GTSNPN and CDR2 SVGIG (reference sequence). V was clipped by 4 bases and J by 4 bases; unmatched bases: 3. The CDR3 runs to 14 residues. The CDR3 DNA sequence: TGTGCCTGGACAGGGACTAGCGTCACCGGGGAGCTGTTTTTT. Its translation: CAWTGTSVTGELFF.

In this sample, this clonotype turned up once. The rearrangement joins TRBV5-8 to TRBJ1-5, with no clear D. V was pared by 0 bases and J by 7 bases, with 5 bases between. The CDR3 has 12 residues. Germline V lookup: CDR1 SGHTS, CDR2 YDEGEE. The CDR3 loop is CASSLDRQPQHF. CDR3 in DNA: TGTGCCAGCAGCTTGGACCGGCAGCCCCAGCATTTT.

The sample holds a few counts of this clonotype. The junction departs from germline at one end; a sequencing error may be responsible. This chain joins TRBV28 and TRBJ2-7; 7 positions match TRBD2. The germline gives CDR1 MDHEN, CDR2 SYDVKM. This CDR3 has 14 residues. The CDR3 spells CVSRTGLSTYEQYF. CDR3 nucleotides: TGTGTCAGCAGAACGGGACTATCGACCTACGAGCAGTACTTC.

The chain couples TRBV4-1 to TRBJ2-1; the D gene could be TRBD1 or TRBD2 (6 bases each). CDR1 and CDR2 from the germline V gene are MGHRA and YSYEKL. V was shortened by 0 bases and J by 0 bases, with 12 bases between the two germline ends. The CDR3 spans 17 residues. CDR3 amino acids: CASSQDPGGGSYNEQFF. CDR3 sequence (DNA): TGCGCCAGCAGCCAAGATCCCGGAGGGGGCTCCTACAATGAGCAGTTCTTC.

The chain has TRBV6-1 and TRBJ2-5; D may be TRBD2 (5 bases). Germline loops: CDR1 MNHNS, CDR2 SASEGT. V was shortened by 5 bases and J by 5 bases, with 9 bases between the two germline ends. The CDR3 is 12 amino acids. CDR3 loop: CASSQTRETQYF. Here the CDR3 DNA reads TGTGCCAGCAGTCAAACTAGGGAGACCCAGTACTTC.

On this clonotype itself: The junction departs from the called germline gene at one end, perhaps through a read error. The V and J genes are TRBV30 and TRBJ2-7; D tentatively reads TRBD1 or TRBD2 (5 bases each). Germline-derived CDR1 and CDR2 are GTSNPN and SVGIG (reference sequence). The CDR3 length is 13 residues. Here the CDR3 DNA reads TGTGCCTGGAAAAGAACTACCGTGGGGGAGCGGTACTTC. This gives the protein CAWKRTTVGERYF.

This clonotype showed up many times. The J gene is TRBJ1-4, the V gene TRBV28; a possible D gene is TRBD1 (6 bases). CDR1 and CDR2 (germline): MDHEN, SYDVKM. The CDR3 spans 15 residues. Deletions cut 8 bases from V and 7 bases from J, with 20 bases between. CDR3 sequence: CASGPSGGRVEKLFF. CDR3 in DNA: TGTGCCAGCGGGCCCTCGGGGGGGCGTGTTGAAAAACTGTTTTTT.